Shown below are 21 T cell receptor beta chains from a single sample sequenced in a study of shared clonotypes between healthy human individuals. In the naive CD8 group, cells lacked CD45RO and were positively selected for CCR7, so terminally differentiated effector memory CD45RA+ cells were left out. Some clones are missing from TCRdb's copy, which holds only in-frame ones; the method was immunoSEQ multiplex PCR. The sample lists about 750,000 clones; over 90% were seen once. Sample: naive CD8+ T cells sorted from blood. These receptors all come from a man aged 25-45 years in good health.

V and J are TRBV9 and TRBJ2-3; 15 bases fit TRBD2. The CDR3 length is 19 residues. Germline V lookup: CDR1 SGDLS, CDR2 YYNGEE. V was pared by 4 bases and J by 2 bases, with 11 bases of the junction left unmatched. This chain's CDR3 is CASSPEGLAGGIPTDTQYF. CDR3 nucleotide sequence: TGTGCCAGCAGCCCCGAAGGACTAGCGGGAGGGATACCCACAGATACGCAGTATTTT.

The genes are TRBV7-9 and TRBJ2-1; D is possibly TRBD2 (5 bases). CDR3 length equals 15 residues. Trimming removed 3 bases at V and 0 bases at J, with 9 bases between. Looked up from germline, CDR1 is SEHNR and CDR2 is FQNEAQ (reference sequence). The CDR3 here is CASSFSGSSYNEQFF. CDR3 DNA: TGTGCCAGCAGCTTCAGTGGGAGCTCCTACAATGAGCAGTTCTTC. Using reference TRBV7-9 and TRBJ2-1 for the parts outside the CDR3, the full variable domain is DTGVSQNPRHKITKRGQNVTFRCDPISEHNRLYWYRQTLGQGPEFLTYFQNEAQLEKSRLLSDRFSAERPKGSFSTLEIQRTEQGDSAMYLCASSFSGSSYNEQFFGPGTRLTVL.

This rearrangement joins TRBV11-2 to TRBJ2-6; D ambiguous. CDR3 size: 17 residues. Trimming took off 1 base at V and 0 bases at J, with 10 bases between the two ends. CDR1 is SGHAT, CDR2 FQNNGV, per germline. CDR3 nucleotide sequence: TGTGCCAGCAGCTTAGGTGTAACGAGCTCTGGGGCCAACGTCCTGACTTTC. Amino acids: CASSLGVTSSGANVLTF.

This sequence joins TRBV27 and TRBJ2-7; a possible D gene is TRBD2 (5 bases). CDR1 MNHEY and CDR2 SMNVEV come from the germline V gene (reference sequence). Trimming removed 3 bases at V and 5 bases at J, with 20 bases between. This CDR3 spans 16 amino acids. This chain's CDR3 is CASSFVKTAEPDEQYF. Here the CDR3 DNA reads TGTGCCAGCAGTTTTGTGAAAACAGCGGAGCCGGACGAGCAGTACTTC.

The genes are TRBV11-2 and TRBJ2-7; D may be TRBD2 (6 bases). V was trimmed by 5 bases and J by 3 bases, leaving 17 bases between them. The CDR3 sequence is 15 residues long. Germline V lookup: CDR1 SGHAT, CDR2 FQNNGV. The CDR3 protein is CASSPLRGKNYEQYF. In DNA form, the CDR3 reads TGTGCCAGCAGCCCCCTTCGGGGGAAGAACTACGAGCAGTACTTC.

The chain couples TRBV28 to TRBJ2-7, with 7 bases matching TRBD2. Germline assignment: CDR1 MDHEN and CDR2 SYDVKM. V shed 2 bases and J 0 bases; nucleotides not matched to a gene: 4. This CDR3 has 15 residues. CDR3 in amino acids: CASSLGLADSYEQYF. The CDR3, as DNA: TGTGCCAGCAGTTTAGGTCTAGCGGACTCCTACGAGCAGTACTTC.

This chain connects TRBV29-1 to TRBJ2-1, with 8 bases matching TRBD2. CDR1 is SQVTM, CDR2 ANQGSEA, per germline. The V segment lost 3 bases and the J segment 5 bases; nucleotides outside the gene matches: 6. The CDR3 extends over 14 amino acids. CDR3 sequence: CSVEPSGRNNEQFF. The CDR3, as DNA: TGCAGCGTTGAGCCTAGCGGGCGAAACAATGAGCAGTTCTTC.

The chain couples TRBV5-6 to TRBJ1-5; TRBD1 is a possible D gene (6 bases). Deletions cut 3 bases from V and 3 bases from J, with 16 bases between. CDR3 length: 16 residues. Germline values: CDR1 SGHDT, CDR2 YYEEEE. CDR3 amino acids: CASSWGGPKDNQPQHF. The CDR3 DNA reads as TGTGCCAGCAGCTGGGGGGGGCCCAAGGACAATCAGCCCCAGCATTTT.

The J gene is TRBJ2-3, the V gene TRBV4-2; D uncertain. This CDR3 spans 16 amino acids. CDR1 and CDR2 from the germline V gene are LGHNA and YNFKEQ. Trimming removed 2 bases at V and 2 bases at J, with 14 bases between. This CDR3 is CASSQRSAADTDTQYF. The CDR3 DNA reads as TGTGCCAGCAGCCAACGCTCCGCGGCCGACACAGATACGCAGTATTTT.

The gene calls are TRBV30 and TRBJ2-3; maybe TRBD2 (6 bases). V was shortened by 0 bases and J by 2 bases, with 12 bases between the two germline ends. This CDR3 spans 15 amino acids. Germline V gene data show CDR1 as GTSNPN and CDR2 as SVGIG (reference sequence). CDR3 sequence: CAWSVLGGPTDTQYF. CDR3 bases: TGTGCCTGGAGTGTACTTGGAGGGCCCACAGATACGCAGTATTTT.

V and J are TRBV2 and TRBJ2-1; 10 nucleotides match TRBD2. V was pared by 9 bases and J by 9 bases, with 14 bases of the junction left unmatched. CDR3 length: 15 amino acids. Germline lookup yields CDR1 SNHLY and CDR2 FYNNEI. The CDR3 is CASWSGRALSGEQFF. CDR3 in DNA: TGTGCCAGTTGGAGCGGGAGGGCCCTCTCGGGTGAGCAGTTCTTC.

The chain recombines TRBV4-1 with TRBJ2-5; 9 nucleotides match TRBD1. Per the germline V gene, CDR1 is MGHRA and CDR2 is YSYEKL. The CDR3 consists of 14 residues. V lost 4 bases, J lost 5 bases, and 5 bases stayed unmatched. The CDR3 DNA follows: TGCGCCAGCAGCCTTGGACAGGGGTATGAGACCCAGTACTTC. Amino acid sequence: CASSLGQGYETQYF.

The chain carries TRBV10-3 and TRBJ1-2, with 7 bases matching TRBD1. Germline V gene sequence: CDR1 ENHRY, CDR2 SYGVKD. Trimming at V came to 6 bases and at J to 2 bases, leaving 6 bases not matched to a gene. The CDR3 has 14 residues. The CDR3 nucleotides read TGTGCCATCAGGGGGACAGTCTTGAACTATGGCTACACCTTC. As protein: CAIRGTVLNYGYTF.

V gene TRBV6-6 combines with J gene TRBJ2-7, with D unclear. CDR3 length: 14 residues. Germline CDR1 MNHNY, CDR2 SVGAGI (reference sequence). Trimming stripped 2 bases from V and 3 bases from J, with 11 bases between. CDR3 coding DNA: TGTGCCAGCAGTTACGGGCGCGCCGGCTACGAGCAGTACTTC. Protein: CASSYGRAGYEQYF.

The rearrangement joins TRBV7-9 to TRBJ2-5; D unresolved. The germline V and J ends were trimmed by 4 bases and 0 bases, with 15 bases remaining between them. The CDR3 is 16 residues long. CDR1 and CDR2 from the germline V gene are SEHNR and FQNEAQ (reference sequence). The CDR3 protein is CASSSLRVSYQETQYF. CDR3 DNA: TGTGCCAGCAGCTCACTCCGGGTATCCTACCAAGAGACCCAGTACTTC.

The chain employs TRBV2 and TRBJ2-1; 9 bases are shared with TRBD2. Trimming at V came to 7 bases and at J to 2 bases, leaving 6 bases not matched to a gene. Germline V CDR1 and CDR2: SNHLY, FYNNEI. The length of the CDR3 is 15 residues. The CDR3 sequence is CASTVGGRAYNEQFF. CDR3 nucleotide sequence: TGTGCCAGCACTGTGGGCGGGAGGGCCTACAATGAGCAGTTCTTC.

The rearrangement uses TRBV9 and TRBJ2-5, with TRBD2 identical over 11 bases. The germline V gene encodes CDR1 SGDLS and CDR2 YYNGEE. The CDR3 totals 17 residues. V shed 2 bases and J 5 bases; nucleotides not matched to a gene: 11. In nucleotides, the CDR3 is TGTGCCAGCAGCGTCGCGGGGGGACTAGCGGCCACTGAGACCCAGTACTTC. Encoded protein: CASSVAGGLAATETQYF.

To note about this clone: The junction shows a germline mismatch at one end, possibly a read error. CDR3 sequence reads: CAGSGSGTDTQYF. CDR3 nucleotide sequence: TGTGCCGGGAGCGGGAGCGGCACAGATACGCAGTATTTT. This chain links TRBV30 with TRBJ2-3; 8 nucleotides match TRBD2. Germline CDR1 GTSNPN, CDR2 SVGIG (reference sequence). The CDR3 spans 13 residues.

This clone appeared a few times. The chain uses TRBV27 and TRBJ2-7, with D possibly TRBD2 on 5 matching bases. Trimming stripped 8 bases from V and 5 bases from J, with 19 bases between. The germline V gene has CDR1 MNHEY and CDR2 SMNVEV (reference sequence). The CDR3 loop spans 14 amino acids. CDR3 sequence reads: CASRPGLSVNEQYF. The CDR3 DNA follows: TGTGCCAGCCGACCGGGTCTTAGCGTAAACGAGCAGTACTTC.

V gene TRBV13 combines with J gene TRBJ2-6, with D tentatively TRBD1 (6 bases). CDR1 and CDR2 (germline): PRHDT, FYEKMQ (reference sequence). Trimming took 5 bases from V and 2 from J, leaving 13 bases between them. The CDR3 sequence is 16 residues long. The CDR3 loop is CASSATTGTGANVLTF. The CDR3 bases are TGTGCCAGCAGCGCCACTACAGGGACTGGGGCCAACGTCCTGACTTTC.

V is TRBV7-6 and J is TRBJ2-7; no clear D gene. The V and J ends lost 3 bases and 0 bases respectively, with 9 bases between them. There are 14 residues in the CDR3. Germline V lookup: CDR1 SGHVS, CDR2 FNYEAQ. CDR3 in amino acids: CASSFKGDSYEQYF. CDR3 coding DNA: TGTGCCAGCAGCTTCAAAGGTGACTCCTACGAGCAGTACTTC.